The sequence of this TCR beta chain was determined in a study of cytotoxic CD8 clonotypes in ibrutinib-treated CLL (dated by TCRdb to the early 2020s). General notes on the study: The cohort included roughly 15 treatment-naive and 11 relapsed/refractory patients; roughly 17 were IGHV unmutated. Longitudinal samples were available for about 30% of the roughly 90 trial participants. Cryopreserved peripheral blood mononuclear cells were obtained before treatment, at response, and at either sustained remission or disease progression. The response samples were drawn at a median of roughly twelve months into treatment, with a range of roughly 6 to 40 months. On average, each sample had approximately 250,000 productive templates and around 100,000 productive rearrangements. Responses were partial in roughly 24 patients and complete in 2; after median about 63 months follow-up, around 14 stayed in remission and about 12 progressed. All remission and progressive disease samples were collected while patients were still receiving ibrutinib. Summary of the overall study and its limitations: At baseline, clonality was higher than in age-matched healthy donors and showed a strong correlation with circulating CD8+ T-cell counts. Sampling times were not matched between sustained-remission and progressing patients, and lymph node repertoires were not studied. Clonality increased at ibrutinib response, stayed stable in sustained remission, and fell back toward baseline at progression. Public clonotypes were found to be uncommon and were observed to contract or remain stable during treatment; the increase in clonality was shown to reflect expansion of private clonotypes at ibrutinib response.

Concerning this clone itself: This receptor's antigen is unknown. Base qualities are not at hand, and no much larger clone is one base apart.

Each clonotype received, on average, approximately 9.9x coverage in deep resolution sequencing performed on a MiSeq, where the target depth lay between 1 in 1 million and 1 in 200,000 T cells. The immunoSEQ hsTCRB Kit was used to generate the TCR beta libraries. For the original study's pipeline: The data were analyzed with ImmunoSEQ Analyzer and ImmunoSEQ Data Assistant, and V, D and J gene assignments followed IMGT definitions. Clonality, which ranges from 0 to 1, was calculated as one minus the normalized Shannon entropy of productive rearrangement frequencies. Only overrepresented clonotypes making up at least 0.05% of each patient's repertoire were included in the public clonotype analysis. Repertoires from around 13 age-matched healthy donors in immuneACCESS were used as clonality controls. As stored in TCRdb, this immuneACCESS dataset retains in-frame rearrangements with V and J assigned. A fraction of the clones does not appear; measured against another copy, unresolved V genes explain less than half of the discrepancy, and the remainder lacks a known reason. V, J and clone size are those of that table, while D and trimming were read from the DNA. Here the sample has under 150,000 clones; around 81% occur a single time. The ten largest clonotypes hold 6% to 9.5% of the sample.

CDR1 and CDR2 are read off the germline V gene as ENHRY and SYGVKD. The CDR3 starts with the cysteine, ends with the phenylalanine, and has 14 residues. Solely the CDR3 DNA is kept, with 42 bases framed from the first base. The V and J ends are trimmed by 10 bases and 4 bases, leaving 20 bases between them. Roughly 2.2 micrograms of genomic DNA were extracted from cryopreserved PBMCs for TCR beta library preparation. Longitudinal blood samples from CLL patients receiving ibrutinib monotherapy were subjected to high-throughput TCR beta sequencing. The patients were enrolled in a single-center, open-label phase 2 trial of ibrutinib monotherapy.

The TCR sequence derives from a human donor with chronic lymphocytic leukemia. The starting material was PBMCs, obtained after 36 months of ibrutinib treatment. The rearrangement combines TRBV10-3 with TRBJ2-7; the D region possibly corresponds to TRBD1 (6 bases align). The bases are TGTGCCACACTCGACGGGCAGGGGAGTTACGAGCAGTACTTC. This is translated as CATLDGQGSYEQYF.